Below, 15 T cell receptor beta chains from the same sample are listed, as sequenced in a study of blood T cell repertoires in COVID-19. Sequencing was performed with immunoSEQ multiplex PCR; in TCRdb, only in-frame clones are kept and a portion is missing. Of tens of thousands of clones detected, around four fifths appear once; the ten largest clones hold about 11%. The sequenced material came from peripheral blood. The receptors come from a human donor in a cohort sampled during active COVID-19.

V gene TRBV6-6 combines with J gene TRBJ2-5; the match to TRBD2 covers 9 bases. The V and J ends lost 5 bases and 5 bases, in that order; junction bases with no gene match: 6. Germline V gene data show CDR1 as MNHNY and CDR2 as SVGAGI (reference sequence). The CDR3 is 14 amino acids. DNA for the CDR3: TGTGCCAGCAGTGTAGCGGGGGCCCGGGAGACCCAGTACTTC. It codes for CASSVAGARETQYF.

The chain links TRBV18 to TRBJ1-1; no clear D gene. CDR1 and CDR2 from the germline V gene are KGHSH and LQKENI. The CDR3 is 15 residues long. The V end lost 3 bases, the J end lost 5 bases, and 16 bases lay between the germline ends. CDR3 loop: CASSPPSGGTTEAFF. CDR3 DNA sequence: TGTGCCAGCTCACCCCCGTCAGGTGGTACGACTGAAGCTTTCTTT. Variable domain in full (rest from reference TRBV18 and TRBJ1-1): NAGVMQNPRHLVRRRGQEARLRCSPMKGHSHVYWYRQLPEEGLKFMVYLQKENIIDESGMPKERFSAEFPKEGPSILRIQQVVRGDSAAYFCASSPPSGGTTEAFFGQGTRLTVV.

This chain uses TRBV3-1 (or the pseudogene TRBV3-2) with TRBJ1-6; no definite D call. Germline V CDR1 and CDR2: LGHDT, YNNKEL (reference sequence). This CDR3 region has 14 residues. Trimming pared 0 bases from V and 6 bases from J, leaving 6 bases between. The DNA of the CDR3 is TGTGCCAGCAGCCAAGAACAGTTTAATTCACCCCTCCACTTT. This translates into CASSQEQFNSPLHF.

V is TRBV4-1 and J is TRBJ2-7; tentative D call: TRBD2 (5 bases). V shed 2 bases and J shed 2 bases, with 13 bases lying between them. This CDR3 region has 15 residues. Germline lookup yields CDR1 MGHRA and CDR2 YSYEKL. CDR3 coding DNA: TGCGCCAGCAGCCAAACACTAACTAGGGCCTACGAGCAGTACTTC. Translation: CASSQTLTRAYEQYF.

The V and J genes are TRBV6-5 and TRBJ2-7; 7 bases are a match to TRBD1. The CDR3 totals 14 residues. The germline CDR1 and CDR2 sequences are MNHEY and SVGAGI. V was clipped by 4 bases and J by 5 bases; unmatched bases: 8. The chain's CDR3 is CASSSAGTVNEQYF. CDR3 nucleotides: TGTGCCAGCAGTTCAGCCGGGACAGTTAACGAGCAGTACTTC.

The genes are TRBV5-1 and TRBJ2-2; TRBD1 matches at 9 bases. CDR3 size: 14 residues. Germline values: CDR1 SGHRS, CDR2 YFSETQ. J lost 6 bases, V lost 4 bases, and 4 bases had no gene match. CDR3 DNA: TGCGCCAGCAGCAGGACAGGGGAGGCCGGGGAGCTGTTTTTT. It yields the protein CASSRTGEAGELFF.

The rearrangement uses TRBV19 and TRBJ1-4, with D maybe TRBD1 (6 bases). Germline values: CDR1 LNHDA, CDR2 SQIVND (reference sequence). The V gene lost 2 bases and the J gene lost 6 bases, with 13 bases spanning the gap. This CDR3 has 15 amino acids. Written as DNA, the CDR3 is TGTGCCAGTAGTATAAGGGCAGGGGATGATGAAAAACTGTTTTTT. Amino acids: CASSIRAGDDEKLFF. Full variable domain (outside the CDR3, taken from reference TRBV19 and TRBJ1-4): DGGITQSPKYLFRKEGQNVTLSCEQNLNHDAMYWYRQDPGQGLRLIYYSQIVNDFQKGDIAEGYSVSREKKESFPLTVTSAQKNPTAFYLCASSIRAGDDEKLFFGSGTQLSVL.

The chain joins TRBV5-1 to TRBJ2-7; 9 nucleotides align to TRBD1. The germline CDR1 and CDR2 sequences are SGHRS and YFSETQ. V gave up 4 bases and J gave up 6 bases; unmatched junction bases: 5. This CDR3 region has 13 residues. This CDR3 is CASSTGTGLEQYF. CDR3 nucleotides: TGCGCCAGCAGCACCGGGACAGGGCTCGAGCAGTACTTC.

CDR3: CASSYGTRGAYEAFF. CDR3 coding DNA: TGTGCCAGCAGTTACGGCACCCGGGGGGCCTATGAAGCTTTCTTT. The chain employs TRBV6-6 and TRBJ1-1; D perhaps matches TRBD1 (6 bases). The V and J ends lost 2 bases and 7 bases respectively, with 17 bases between them. The CDR3 loop spans 15 amino acids. CDR1 and CDR2 (germline): MNHNY, SVGAGI (reference sequence).

The CDR3 loop reads CASSFGTSGGSDTQYF. The CDR3 DNA reads TGCGCCAGCAGCTTCGGGACTAGCGGGGGGTCAGATACGCAGTATTTT. This chain links TRBV5-1 with TRBJ2-3; 15 nucleotides line up with TRBD2. Germline loops: CDR1 SGHRS, CDR2 YFSETQ. After removal of 2 bases from V and 4 bases from J, the junction contained 2 bases not matched to a gene. The CDR3 is made up of 16 amino acids. The full variable domain, completed using reference TRBV5-1 and TRBJ2-3, is KAGVTQTPRYLIKTRGQQVTLSCSPISGHRSVSWYQQTPGQGLQFLFEYFSETQRNKGNFPGRFSGRQFSNSRSEMNVSTLELGDSALYLCASSFGTSGGSDTQYFGPGTRLTVL.

V usage is TRBV11-2 and J usage is TRBJ2-1; 7 bases are shared with TRBD2. Germline CDR1 and CDR2: SGHAT and FQNNGV. V gave up 4 bases and J gave up 0 bases; unmatched junction bases: 6. The CDR3 length is 16 residues. The CDR3 spells CASSSTIAGSYNEQFF. CDR3 nucleotide sequence: TGTGCCAGCAGCTCGACCATAGCGGGCTCCTACAATGAGCAGTTCTTC.

V usage is TRBV9 and J usage is TRBJ1-2, with 9 bases identical to TRBD1. The CDR3 length is 15 residues. V lost 0 bases and J lost 8; bases outside the gene matches: 8. Germline V CDR1 and CDR2: SGDLS, YYNGEE. The CDR3 loop is CASSVDRGPIQGYTF. DNA of the CDR3: TGTGCCAGCAGCGTAGACAGGGGGCCGATTCAAGGCTACACCTTC.

The chain couples TRBV5-1 to TRBJ1-3; a possible D gene is TRBD1 (5 bases). Germline CDR1 is SGHRS and CDR2 is YFSETQ. The length of the CDR3 is 15 residues. The V end was cut by 4 bases, the J end by 1 base, with 12 bases between. CDR3 sequence (DNA): TGCGCCAGCAGCGACAGCGCTCATTCTGGAAACACCATATATTTT. This encodes CASSDSAHSGNTIYF. The whole variable domain, remainder taken from reference TRBV5-1 and TRBJ1-3, is KAGVTQTPRYLIKTRGQQVTLSCSPISGHRSVSWYQQTPGQGLQFLFEYFSETQRNKGNFPGRFSGRQFSNSRSEMNVSTLELGDSALYLCASSDSAHSGNTIYFGEGSWLTVV.

This chain connects TRBV5-6 to TRBJ2-1; possibly TRBD2 for D (5 bases). Per germline, CDR1 SGHDT and CDR2 YYEEEE. Trimming cost V 3 bases and J 2 bases, with 12 bases left between them. The CDR3 sequence is 15 residues long. CDR3 in DNA: TGTGCCAGCAGCTCCGGGGTAGCTCCCTACAATGAGCAGTTCTTC. Residues: CASSSGVAPYNEQFF.

This clone was detected only a few times. The J gene is TRBJ1-2, the V gene TRBV19, with TRBD1 identical over 9 bases. Trimming cost V 3 bases and J 8 bases; bases outside gene matches: 10. The germline CDR1 and CDR2 sequences are LNHDA and SQIVND (reference sequence). The CDR3 contains 15 residues. This CDR3 reads CASSISTGGSIGYTF. Written as DNA, the CDR3 is TGTGCCAGTAGTATCTCGACAGGGGGAAGTATCGGCTACACCTTC.